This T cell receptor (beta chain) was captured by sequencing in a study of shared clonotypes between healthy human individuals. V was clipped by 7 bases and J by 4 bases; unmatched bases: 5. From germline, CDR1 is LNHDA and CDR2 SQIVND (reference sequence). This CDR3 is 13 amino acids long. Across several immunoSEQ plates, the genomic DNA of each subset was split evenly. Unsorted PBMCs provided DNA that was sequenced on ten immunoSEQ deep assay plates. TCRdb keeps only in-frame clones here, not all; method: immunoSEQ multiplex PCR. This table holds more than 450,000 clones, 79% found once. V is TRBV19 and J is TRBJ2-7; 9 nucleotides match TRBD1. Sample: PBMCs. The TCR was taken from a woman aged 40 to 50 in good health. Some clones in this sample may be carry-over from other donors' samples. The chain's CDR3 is CASKGQGEYEQYF. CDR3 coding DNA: TGTGCCAGTAAGGGACAGGGTGAGTACGAGCAGTACTTC.